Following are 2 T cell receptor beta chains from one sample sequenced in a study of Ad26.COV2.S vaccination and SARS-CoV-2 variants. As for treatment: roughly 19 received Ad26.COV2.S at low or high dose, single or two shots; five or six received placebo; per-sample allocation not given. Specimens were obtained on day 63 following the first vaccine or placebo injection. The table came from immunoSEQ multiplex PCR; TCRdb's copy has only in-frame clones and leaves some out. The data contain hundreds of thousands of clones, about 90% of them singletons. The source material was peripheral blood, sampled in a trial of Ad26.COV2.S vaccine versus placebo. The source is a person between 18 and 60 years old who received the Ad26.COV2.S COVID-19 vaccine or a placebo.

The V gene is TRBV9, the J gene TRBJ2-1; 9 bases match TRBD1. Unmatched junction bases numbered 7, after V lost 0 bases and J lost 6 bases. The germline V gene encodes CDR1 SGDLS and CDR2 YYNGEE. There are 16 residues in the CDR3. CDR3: CASSVAGTGNANEQFF. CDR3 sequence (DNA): TGTGCCAGCAGCGTAGCGGGGACAGGGAATGCCAATGAGCAGTTCTTC.

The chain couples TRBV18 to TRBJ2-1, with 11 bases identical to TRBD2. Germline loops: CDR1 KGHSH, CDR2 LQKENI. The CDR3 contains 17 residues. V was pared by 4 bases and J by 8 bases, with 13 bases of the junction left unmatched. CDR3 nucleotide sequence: TGTGCCAGCTCACAGTATAATAGCGGGAGGGCCTGGTATGAGCAGTTCTTC. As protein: CASSQYNSGRAWYEQFF.